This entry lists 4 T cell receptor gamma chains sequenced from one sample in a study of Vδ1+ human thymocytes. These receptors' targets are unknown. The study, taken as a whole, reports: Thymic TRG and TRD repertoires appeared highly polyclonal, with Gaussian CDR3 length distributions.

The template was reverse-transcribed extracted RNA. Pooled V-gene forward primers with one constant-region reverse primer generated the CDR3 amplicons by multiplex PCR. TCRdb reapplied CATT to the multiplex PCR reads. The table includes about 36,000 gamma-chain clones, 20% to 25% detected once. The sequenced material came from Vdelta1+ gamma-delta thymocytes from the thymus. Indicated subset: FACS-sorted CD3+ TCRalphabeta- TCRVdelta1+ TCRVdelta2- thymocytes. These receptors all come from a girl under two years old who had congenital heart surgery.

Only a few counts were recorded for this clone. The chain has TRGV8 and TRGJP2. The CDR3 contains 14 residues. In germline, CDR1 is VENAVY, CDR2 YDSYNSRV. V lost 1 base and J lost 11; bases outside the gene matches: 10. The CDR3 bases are TGTGCCACCTGGGATAGAGGGGTGGAGTGGATCAAGACGTTT. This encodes CATWDRGVEWIKTF.

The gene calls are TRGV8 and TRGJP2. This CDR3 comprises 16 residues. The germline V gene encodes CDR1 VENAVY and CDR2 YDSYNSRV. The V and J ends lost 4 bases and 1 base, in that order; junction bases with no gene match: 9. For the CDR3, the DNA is TGTGCCACCTGGGACCGGGACGGTAGTAGTGATTGGATCAAGACGTTT. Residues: CATWDRDGSSDWIKTF.

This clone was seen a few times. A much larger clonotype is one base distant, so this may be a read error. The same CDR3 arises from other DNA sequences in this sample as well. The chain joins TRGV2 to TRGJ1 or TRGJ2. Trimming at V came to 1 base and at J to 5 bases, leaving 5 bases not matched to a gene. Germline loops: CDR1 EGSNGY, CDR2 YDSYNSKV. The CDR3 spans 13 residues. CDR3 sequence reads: CATWDGPDYKKLF. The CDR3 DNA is TGTGCCACCTGGGACGGCCCTGATTATAAGAAACTCTTT.

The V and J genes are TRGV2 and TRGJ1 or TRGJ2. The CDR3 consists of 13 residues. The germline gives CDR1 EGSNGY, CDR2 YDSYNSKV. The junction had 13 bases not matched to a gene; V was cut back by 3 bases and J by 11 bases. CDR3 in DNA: TGTGCCACCTGGGACCCGATAAATAAGGAGAAACTCTTT. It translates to CATWDPINKEKLF.